The present T cell receptor (beta chain) was sequenced within a study of T cell responses to AZD1222 COVID-19 vaccine. This CDR3 spans 15 amino acids. Germline CDR1 is WNHNN and CDR2 is SYGVQD (reference sequence). J was trimmed by 7 bases and V by 2 bases; bases with no gene match: 6. Assay: immunoSEQ multiplex PCR; the TCRdb copy retains only in-frame clones and omits some. The sample has 110,000 or so clones, roughly 90% seen once. This TCR came from an adult in good health. The specimen was peripheral blood, collected on day 0 of AZD1222 vaccination. The V gene is TRBV10-1, the J gene TRBJ2-1; 9 nucleotides align to TRBD1. Written as DNA, the CDR3 is TGCGCCAGCAGTGAGGGACAGGGGAAAGGAAATGAGCAGTTCTTC. It codes for CASSEGQGKGNEQFF.